This T cell receptor beta chain was obtained from a study of CD8 T cells in ankylosing spondylitis. Study-level results: In ankylosing spondylitis blood, a motif of roughly 8 highly homologous TCR beta variants appeared characteristic. Reportedly, matched ankylosing spondylitis synovial fluid was significantly enriched for disease-linked clones.

Comments on this clonotype: The antigen is not known.

TCRdb reprocessed the 5' RACE reads via MiXCR and lists one record per CDR3 protein. The sample shows around 100,000 distinct CDR3 sequences, about 9% of them seen only once. V was clipped by 3 bases and J by 3 bases, with 15 bases between them. From germline, CDR1 is SNHLY and CDR2 FYNNEI. This CDR3 contains 15 residues. The TCR comes from a male donor with ankylosing spondylitis. The sequencing input was blood, either unsorted or a sorted T cell fraction (not recorded which). The chain has TRBV2 and TRBJ2-7, with D maybe TRBD1 (5 bases). The CDR3 here is CASSEGQGKLYEQYF. In nucleotides, the CDR3 is TGTGCCAGCAGTGAGGGGCAGGGAAAACTCTACGAGCAGTACTTC. Combining the CDR3 with reference TRBV2 and TRBJ2-7 gives the whole variable domain EPEVTQTPSHQVTQMGQEVILRCVPISNHLYFYWYRQILGQKVEFLVSFYNNEISEKSEIFDDQFSVERPDGSNFTLKIRSTKLEDSAMYFCASSEGQGKLYEQYFGPGTRLTVT.